Listed here is a single TCR beta chain. Its antigen is as yet unknown. Since a much larger clone is just one base distant, this may be a read error. This sample stems from a study of CD8+CD57+ T cells in acquired aplastic anemia. Across the study: Sorted CD4+ and CD8+ cell DNA averaged 3.2 ug.

Template material for TCR beta VDJ and CDR3 profiling consisted of genomic DNA. One entry per CDR3 protein, called by TCRdb with MiXCR from the reads. The sample contains some 180,000 distinct CDR3 sequences, 45% to 60% of which appear only once. Patients selected for sequencing had displayed CD8+CD57+ cell expansion by flow cytometry. Trimming at V came to 5 bases and at J to 9 bases, leaving 10 bases not matched to a gene. CDR1 is SGHRS and CDR2 is YFSETQ in the germline V gene. The CDR3 sequence is 15 residues long. Notes on the study in general: It was found that twenty-nine CD8+ CDR3 sequences were shared between patients and controls. Patients versus controls showed no significant CD8+ Simpson's diversity difference.

This receptor was identified in a human donor with aplastic anemia. Sequenced: sorted CD4+, CD8+, or CD8+CD57+ T cells (not recorded which) from PBMCs. The chain carries TRBV5-1 and TRBJ2-1; 11 bases are a match to TRBD2. CDR3 nucleotide sequence: TGCGCCAGCAGTTCTGTTAGCGGGGGGGCGGTTGAGCAGTTCTTC. Translation: CASSSVSGGAVEQFF.